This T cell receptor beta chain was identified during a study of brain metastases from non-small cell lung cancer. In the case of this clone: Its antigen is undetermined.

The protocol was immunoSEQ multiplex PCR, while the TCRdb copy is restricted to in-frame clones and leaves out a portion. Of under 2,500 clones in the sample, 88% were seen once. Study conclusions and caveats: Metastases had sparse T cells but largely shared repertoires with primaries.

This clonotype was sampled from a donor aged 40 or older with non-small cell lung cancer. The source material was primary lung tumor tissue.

CDR3 in amino acids: CASSLGTFATNEKLFF. The DNA for the CDR3 is TGTGCCAGCAGCCTCGGGACCTTTGCAACTAATGAAAAACTGTTTTTT. The chain employs TRBV7-2 and TRBJ1-4, with a weak D call TRBD1 (5 bases). V dropped 5 bases and J dropped 0 bases, with 13 bases sitting between them. The CDR3 spans 16 residues. CDR1 is SGHTA, CDR2 FQGNSA, per germline.